The T cell receptor beta chain described here comes from a study of T cell repertoires in cytomegalovirus infection (dated by TCRdb to between 2018 and 2021). With regard to the full study: Peptide stimulations targeted recently identified HLA-C-restricted CMV epitopes, whose presentation resists viral immunomodulation, together with well-studied HLA-B-restricted epitopes. Because public TCR beta signatures pointed to carriage of CMV infection together with the matching HLA type, the HLA type of each donor mattered for the analysis.

What the research found in general, with its limitations: In both this cohort and an independent cohort of under 450 donors, the cumulative frequency of public TCR beta family members distinguished carriers of CMV infection plus the relevant HLA type. The ex vivo response was dominated by HLA-C-restricted CMV-specific TCR beta clonotypes, and the single most frequent clonotype in two of eight donors was supplied by these HLA-C-restricted clonotypes.

V is pruned by 3 bases and J by 1 base, leaving 4 bases of the junction without a gene match. For CDR1 and CDR2, the germline V gene lists MRHNA and SNTAGT. The CDR3 runs 15 residues from the cysteine to the phenylalanine. Only the CDR3 DNA stays, 45 bases, in frame from base 1. The sequencer was an Illumina HiSeq 1500. Through fastp at Q25 and MiXCR, TCRdb rebuilt clones from the public reads, retaining in-frame beta chains. All rows with the same CDR3 protein become a single entry with the most common DNA and genes. Within this sample are about 160,000 distinct CDR3 sequences, with approximately 21% of them counted one time only. Roughly 25% of the sample goes to the ten largest clones. Note on this clonotype: Its antigen is currently not known. Base qualities are not recorded, but no much larger clone differs from it by a single base.

Reading the label with the study, this specimen's treatment or condition is: in vitro stimulation with specific CMV peptide epitopes to enrich CMV-specific T cells. Material: CD8+ T cells from cultured PBMCs, obtained from culture after CMV antigen stimulation. Recombination linked TRBV6-4 to TRBJ2-3, with 7 junctional bases fitting TRBD1. This clonotype was sampled from a human donor in good health (CMV status not recorded). Some clones in this sample may be carry-over from other donors' samples. The CDR3: CASSEGGGGTDTQYF. Here is the DNA: TGTGCCAGCAGTGAAGGGGGCGGTGGCACAGATACGCAGTATTTT.